The clone carrying this T cell receptor beta chain has at least ten counts. This CDR3 spans 15 amino acids. In germline, CDR1 is SGHVS, CDR2 FNYEAQ. V shed 5 bases and J shed 0 bases, with 13 bases lying between them. TCRdb redid the calling of the reads with MiXCR, one entry per CDR3 protein. The table has 250,000 to 300,000 distinct CDR3 sequences, 9.1% seen once. This sample is drawn from a study of T cell repertoires in cytomegalovirus infection. This TCR was sampled from a human donor in good health (CMV status not recorded). Some clones in this sample may be carry-over from other donors' samples. The chain has TRBV7-6 and TRBJ1-1; possible D gene TRBD1, 6 bases. Sequences were obtained from PBMCs. CDR3 nucleotides: TGTGCCAGCAGCCAGCCGACAGGAATGAACACTGAAGCTTTCTTT. This gives the protein CASSQPTGMNTEAFF.